These 7 T cell receptor beta chains were sequenced from one sample in a study of cytotoxic CD8 clonotypes in ibrutinib-treated CLL. Generated by immunoSEQ multiplex PCR, the TCRdb table keeps only in-frame clones and is missing some. The sample yields 45,000 to 50,000 clones, more than 45% seen once. The input for sequencing was PBMCs, taken after 12 months of ibrutinib treatment. These receptors were collected from a human donor with chronic lymphocytic leukemia.

The chain couples TRBV7-8 to TRBJ1-6; D possibly corresponds to TRBD1 (5 bases). In germline, CDR1 is SGHVS, CDR2 FQNEAQ. The CDR3 sequence is 17 residues long. V lost 4 bases and J lost 0, with 13 bases in between. DNA of the CDR3: TGTGCCAGCAGCTGGGGCGTCCGCAACTCCTATAATTCACCCCTCCACTTT. It is translated as CASSWGVRNSYNSPLHF.

The chain recombines TRBV9 with TRBJ1-6; the D is unclear. CDR3 length: 13 amino acids. The germline V and J ends were trimmed by 0 bases and 7 bases, with 5 bases remaining between them. CDR1 and CDR2 (germline): SGDLS, YYNGEE. This CDR3 is CASSVGWNSPLHF. CDR3 DNA: TGTGCCAGCAGCGTAGGTTGGAATTCACCCCTCCACTTT.

The chain couples TRBV7-8 to TRBJ2-3, with 12 bases matching TRBD2. From germline, CDR1 is SGHVS and CDR2 FQNEAQ. Unmatched junction bases numbered 5, after V lost 5 bases and J lost 2 bases. This CDR3 region has 16 residues. The chain's CDR3 is CASSPRTSGTTDTQYF. CDR3 DNA: TGTGCCAGCAGCCCGCGGACTAGCGGGACCACAGATACGCAGTATTTT.

Regarding this clone: Compared with germline, one end of the junction differs, possibly owing to a read error. The chain has TRBV7-7 and TRBJ2-7; 7 positions match TRBD1. The CDR3 consists of 15 residues. The germline CDR1 and CDR2 sequences are SSHAT and FNYEAQ (reference sequence). As DNA, the CDR3 is TGTGCTAGCAGCTCCGACAGGGAAAACTCCTACGAGCAGTACTTC. Translated, it gives CASSSDRENSYEQYF.

The chain couples TRBV6-1 to TRBJ1-2, with D possibly TRBD1 on 6 matching bases. The germline V and J ends were trimmed by 3 bases and 4 bases, with 12 bases remaining between them. Germline CDR1 and CDR2: MNHNS and SASEGT. The CDR3 sequence is 14 residues long. CDR3 nucleotide sequence: TGTGCCAGCAGTGACCCGGGACAAATCTATGGCTACACCTTC. Protein product: CASSDPGQIYGYTF.

The CDR3 reads CASSIGRSGANVLTF. The CDR3 bases are TGTGCCAGTAGTATTGGAAGGTCTGGGGCCAACGTCCTGACTTTC. The rearrangement links TRBV19 to TRBJ2-6; D is undetermined. This CDR3 has 15 residues. V was shortened by 3 bases and J by 1 base, with 7 bases between the two germline ends. Germline V lookup: CDR1 LNHDA, CDR2 SQIVND (reference sequence).

In its sample, this clone was seen many times. CDR3 amino acids: CASSTGTSADTQYF. The CDR3 nucleotides read TGTGCCAGCAGTACCGGGACTAGTGCAGATACGCAGTATTTT. The V and J genes are TRBV6-6 and TRBJ2-3; TRBD2 aligns across 8 bases. V trimming: 5 bases; J trimming: 4 bases; junction bases outside the gene matches: 5. Germline CDR1 MNHNY, CDR2 SVGAGI (reference sequence). The CDR3 is 14 residues long.